This T cell receptor (beta chain) appears in the sequencing data of a study of long-term antiretroviral therapy in people with HIV. Germline trimming cut 5 bases from V and 2 bases from J; bases unmatched to any gene: 4. The CDR3 runs to 14 residues. Germline V gene sequence: CDR1 SGHVS, CDR2 FNYEAQ. The assay, immunoSEQ v3.0, was run at survey level. Sequenced by immunoSEQ multiplex PCR; TCRdb stores in-frame clones only, minus some. The data hold roughly 17,000 clones, with about 86% observed a single time. Sample: unsorted PBMCs, taken 0.3 years before starting antiretroviral therapy. This TCR derives from a man aged 50-59 years with HIV. The genes are TRBV7-6 and TRBJ2-5; 8 bases are shared with TRBD1. CDR3 sequence reads: CASSPGQVQETQYF. CDR3 bases: TGTGCCAGCAGCCCGGGACAGGTTCAAGAGACCCAGTACTTC. The complete variable domain, with remaining parts taken from reference TRBV7-6 and TRBJ2-5, reads GAGVSQSPRYKVTKRGQDVALRCDPISGHVSLYWYRQALGQGPEFLTYFNYEAQQDKSGLPNDRFSAERPEGSISTLTIQRTEQRDSAMYRCASSPGQVQETQYFGPGTRLLVL.